This T cell receptor beta chain was identified in a study of shared clonotypes between healthy human individuals. Background on the study: The donor pool was made up of two women and three men aged 18 to 49. Study outcomes and limitations: The sharing of 5% to 6.5% of naive CD4 clonotypes was seen across a few donors.

This clone was seen repeatedly, ten times or more. What it recognizes is unknown. Germline V lookup: CDR1 MNHEY, CDR2 SMNVEV (reference sequence). The CDR3 extends over 14 amino acids. Trimming cost V 0 bases and J 6 bases, with 11 bases left between them. Clones were read by immunoSEQ multiplex PCR, and TCRdb kept only the in-frame ones, dropping some. Of about 980,000 clones listed, around 80% are singletons. The authors divided CD4+ cells into CD45RA+ naive and CD45RA-negative memory subsets. This chain uses TRBV27 with TRBJ1-2, with D uncertain. Specimen: memory CD4+ T cells sorted from blood. Subset in this sample: CD45RA-negative fraction. The source is a man between 18 and 35 years old in good health. The CDR3 reads CASSLSGPWNGYTF. As DNA, the CDR3 is TGTGCCAGCAGTTTATCCGGACCTTGGAATGGCTACACCTTC.